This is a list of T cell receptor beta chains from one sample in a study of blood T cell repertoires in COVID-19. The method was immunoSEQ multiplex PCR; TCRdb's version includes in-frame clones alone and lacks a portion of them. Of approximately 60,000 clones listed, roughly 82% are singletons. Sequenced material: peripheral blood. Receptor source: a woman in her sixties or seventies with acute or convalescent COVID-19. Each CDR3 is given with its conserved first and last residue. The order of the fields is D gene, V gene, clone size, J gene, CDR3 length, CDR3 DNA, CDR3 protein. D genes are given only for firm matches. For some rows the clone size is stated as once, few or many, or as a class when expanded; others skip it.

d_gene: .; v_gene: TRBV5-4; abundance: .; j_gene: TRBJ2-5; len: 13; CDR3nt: TGTGCCAGCAGCGCTCAGGGAACAGAGACCCAGTACTTC; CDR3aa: CASSAQGTETQYF
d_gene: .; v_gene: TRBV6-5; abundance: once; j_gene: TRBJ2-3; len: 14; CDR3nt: TGTGCCAGCAGTTACGGTAGCGGCACAGATACGCAGTATTTT; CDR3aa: CASSYGSGTDTQYF
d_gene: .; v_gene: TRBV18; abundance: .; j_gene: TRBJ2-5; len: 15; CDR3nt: TGTGCCAGCTCACCACTGAGGCAACTCCAAGAGACCCAGTACTTC; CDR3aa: CASSPLRQLQETQYF
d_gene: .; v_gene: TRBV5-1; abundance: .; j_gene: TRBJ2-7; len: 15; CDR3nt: TGCGCCAGCAGCTTGGGTGCAGGGGCCATGGGGGAGCAGTACTTC; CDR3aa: CASSLGAGAMGEQYF
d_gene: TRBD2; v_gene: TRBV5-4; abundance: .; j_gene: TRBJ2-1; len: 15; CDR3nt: TGTGCCAGCCGTCTAGCGGGGGATCTTAACAATGAGCAGTTCTTC; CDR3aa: CASRLAGDLNNEQFF
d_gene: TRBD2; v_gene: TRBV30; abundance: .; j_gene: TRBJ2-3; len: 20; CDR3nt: TGTGCCTGGACCGAAGTCTCTGGGACTAGCGGGGTGATAAGCACAGATACGCAGTATTTT; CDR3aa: CAWTEVSGTSGVISTDTQYF
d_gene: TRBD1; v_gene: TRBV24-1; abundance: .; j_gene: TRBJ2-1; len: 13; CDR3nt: TGTGCCACCAGTGAAGGACAGGTTGGTGAGCAGTTCTTC; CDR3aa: CATSEGQVGEQFF
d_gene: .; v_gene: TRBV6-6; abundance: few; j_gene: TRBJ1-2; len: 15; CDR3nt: TGTGCCAGCACTCACTCCTCAGGGAAGGACTATGGCTACACCTTC; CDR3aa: CASTHSSGKDYGYTF
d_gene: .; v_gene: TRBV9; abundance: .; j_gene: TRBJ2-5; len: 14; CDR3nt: TGTGCCAGCAGCCCAGCGATGGTCCAAGAGACCCAGTACTTC; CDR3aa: CASSPAMVQETQYF
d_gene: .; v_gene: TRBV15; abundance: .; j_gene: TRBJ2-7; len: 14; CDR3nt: TGTGCCACCAGCACCCCCCTCCGGGGGTACGAGCAGTACTTC; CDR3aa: CATSTPLRGYEQYF
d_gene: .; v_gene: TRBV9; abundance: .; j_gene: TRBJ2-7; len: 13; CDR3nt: TGTGCCAGCAGCGCTCTCACTAGCTCCGAGCAGTACTTC; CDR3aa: CASSALTSSEQYF
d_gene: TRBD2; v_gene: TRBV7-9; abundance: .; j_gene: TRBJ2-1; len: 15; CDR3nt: TGTGCCAGCAGCCTCCTAGCGGGGTATGACAATGAGCAGTTCTTC; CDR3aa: CASSLLAGYDNEQFF
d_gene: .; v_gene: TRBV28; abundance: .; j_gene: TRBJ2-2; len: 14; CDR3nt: TGTGCCAGCAGTGTCCGGGCGAACACCGGGGAGCTGTTTTTT; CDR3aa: CASSVRANTGELFF
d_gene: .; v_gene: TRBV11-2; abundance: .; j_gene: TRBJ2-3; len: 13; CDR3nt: TGTGCCAGCAGATCAAGCAGGGTAGATACGCAGTATTTT; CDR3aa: CASRSSRVDTQYF
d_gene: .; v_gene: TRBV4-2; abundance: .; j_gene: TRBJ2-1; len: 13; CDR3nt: TGTGCCAGCAGCCAAGGTCAGGGCAATGAGCAGTTCTTC; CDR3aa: CASSQGQGNEQFF
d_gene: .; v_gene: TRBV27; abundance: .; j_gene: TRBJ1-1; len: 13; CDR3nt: TGTGCCAGCAGTTTAGTAACTAACACTGAAGCTTTCTTT; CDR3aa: CASSLVTNTEAFF
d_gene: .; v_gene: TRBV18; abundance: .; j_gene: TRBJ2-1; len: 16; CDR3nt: TGTGCCAGCTCACCAAGGGTAGACAGGTCCTACAATGAGCAGTTCTTC; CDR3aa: CASSPRVDRSYNEQFF
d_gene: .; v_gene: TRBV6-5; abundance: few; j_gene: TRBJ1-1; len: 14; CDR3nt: TGTGCCAGCAGTTACGAAACAGCTTACACTGAAGCTTTCTTT; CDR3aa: CASSYETAYTEAFF
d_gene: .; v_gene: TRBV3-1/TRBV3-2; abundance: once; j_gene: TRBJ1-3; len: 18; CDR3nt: TGTGCCGGCAGCCTCGGTAGGGGCAGGGCAAGCTCTGGAAACACCATATATTTT; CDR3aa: CAGSLGRGRASSGNTIYF
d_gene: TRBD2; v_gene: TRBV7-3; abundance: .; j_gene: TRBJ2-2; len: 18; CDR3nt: TGTGCCAGCAGCTCGGACCAACTAGCGGGGGCGAACACCGGGGAGCTGTTTTTT; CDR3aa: CASSSDQLAGANTGELFF
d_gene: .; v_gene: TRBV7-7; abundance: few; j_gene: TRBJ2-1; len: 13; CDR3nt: TGTGCCAGCAGCACAGGACAGTTCAATGAGCAGTTCTTC; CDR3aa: CASSTGQFNEQFF
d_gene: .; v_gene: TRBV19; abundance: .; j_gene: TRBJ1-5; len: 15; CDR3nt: TGTGCCAGTACCCTGGGGGGGGCTAGCAATCAGCCCCAGCATTTT; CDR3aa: CASTLGGASNQPQHF
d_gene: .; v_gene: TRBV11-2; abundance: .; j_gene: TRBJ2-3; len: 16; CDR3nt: TGTGCCAGCAGCTTAGATTTCGCGGGGCGAAGAGATACGCAGTATTTT; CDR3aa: CASSLDFAGRRDTQYF
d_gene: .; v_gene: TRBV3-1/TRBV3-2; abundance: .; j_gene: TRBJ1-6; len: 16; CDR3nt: TGTGCCAGCCGGACGGGACTAGGGCCCTATAATTCACCCCTCCACTTT; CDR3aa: CASRTGLGPYNSPLHF
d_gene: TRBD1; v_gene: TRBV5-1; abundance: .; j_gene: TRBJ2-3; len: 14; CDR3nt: TGCGCCAGCGTGGCAGGGGGATTTGCAGATACGCAGTATTTT; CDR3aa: CASVAGGFADTQYF
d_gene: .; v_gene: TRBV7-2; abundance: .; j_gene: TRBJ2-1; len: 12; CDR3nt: TGTGCCAGCAGCAGGAGTAGGAATGAGCAGTTCTTC; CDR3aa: CASSRSRNEQFF
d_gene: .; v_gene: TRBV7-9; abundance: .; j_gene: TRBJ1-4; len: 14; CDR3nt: TGTGCCAGCAGCTTAGTACAGACAAATGAAAAACTGTTTTTT; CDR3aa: CASSLVQTNEKLFF
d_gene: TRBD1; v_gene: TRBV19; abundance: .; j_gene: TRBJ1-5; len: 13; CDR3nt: TGTGCCAGTAGAGCGACAGGGGAACAGCCCCAGCATTTT; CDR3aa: CASRATGEQPQHF
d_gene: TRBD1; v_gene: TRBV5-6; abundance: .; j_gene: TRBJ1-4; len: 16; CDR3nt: TGTGCCAGCAGCTTGTCTTGGGACAGGGAGGAGGAAAAACTGTTTTTT; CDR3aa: CASSLSWDREEEKLFF
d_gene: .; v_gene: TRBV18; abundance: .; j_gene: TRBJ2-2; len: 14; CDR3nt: TGTGCCAGCTCACCGGGGCAGGGGATCGGGGAGCTGTTTTTT; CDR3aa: CASSPGQGIGELFF
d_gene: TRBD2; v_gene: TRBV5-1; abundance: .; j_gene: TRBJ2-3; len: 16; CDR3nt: TGCGCCAGCAGCTCGGGTGGGACTAGCAGCACAGATACGCAGTATTTT; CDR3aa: CASSSGGTSSTDTQYF
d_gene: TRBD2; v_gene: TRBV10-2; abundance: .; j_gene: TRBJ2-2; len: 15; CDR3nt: TGCGCCAGTTGGGTAGGACTAGATGTACCCGGGGAGCTGTTTTTT; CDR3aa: CASWVGLDVPGELFF
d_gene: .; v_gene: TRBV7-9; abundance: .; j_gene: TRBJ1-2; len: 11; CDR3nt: TGTGCCAGCAGTCAAGAGACGACATACACCTTC; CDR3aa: CASSQETTYTF
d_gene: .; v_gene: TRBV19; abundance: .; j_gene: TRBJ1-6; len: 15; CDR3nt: TGTGCCAGTGGTCAGGGCAGCTCCTATAATTCACCCCTCCACTTT; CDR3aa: CASGQGSSYNSPLHF
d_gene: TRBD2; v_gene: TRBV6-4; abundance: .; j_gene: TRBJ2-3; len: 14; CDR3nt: TGTGCCAGCAGGACTAGCGAAGCTACAGATACGCAGTATTTT; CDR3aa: CASRTSEATDTQYF
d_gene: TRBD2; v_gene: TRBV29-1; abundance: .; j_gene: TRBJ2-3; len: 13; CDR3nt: TGCAGCGCCAGACTAGCAGGCACAGATACGCAGTATTTT; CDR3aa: CSARLAGTDTQYF
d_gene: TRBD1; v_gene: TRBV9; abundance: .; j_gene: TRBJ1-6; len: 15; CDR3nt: TGTGCCAGCAGTGCGACAGGGGGCGGTAATTCACCCCTCCACTTT; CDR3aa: CASSATGGGNSPLHF
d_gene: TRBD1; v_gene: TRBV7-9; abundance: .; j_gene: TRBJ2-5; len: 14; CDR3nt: TGTGCCAGCAGCTTAGGAGGGACAGAAGAGACCCAGTACTTC; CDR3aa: CASSLGGTEETQYF
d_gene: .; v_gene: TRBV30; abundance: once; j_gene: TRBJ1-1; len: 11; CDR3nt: TGTGCCTGGAGGGACAATTCTGAAGCTTTCTTT; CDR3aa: CAWRDNSEAFF
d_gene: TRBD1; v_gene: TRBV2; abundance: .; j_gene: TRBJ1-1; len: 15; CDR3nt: TGTGCCAGCAGGCAAGACAGGGGCGTGTACACTGAAGCTTTCTTT; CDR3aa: CASRQDRGVYTEAFF
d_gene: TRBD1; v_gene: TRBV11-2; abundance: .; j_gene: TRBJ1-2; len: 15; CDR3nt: TGTGCCAGCAGCGGGAACAGGGGCAGGAACTATGGCTACACCTTC; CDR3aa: CASSGNRGRNYGYTF
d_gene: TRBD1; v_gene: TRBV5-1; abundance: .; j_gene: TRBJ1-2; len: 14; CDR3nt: TGCGCCAGCAGCTACAGACAGGGGACCGATGGCTACACCTTC; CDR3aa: CASSYRQGTDGYTF
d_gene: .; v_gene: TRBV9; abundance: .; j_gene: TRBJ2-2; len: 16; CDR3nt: TGTGCCAGCAGCGTGGGGGACACCGCGAACACCGGGGAGCTGTTTTTT; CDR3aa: CASSVGDTANTGELFF
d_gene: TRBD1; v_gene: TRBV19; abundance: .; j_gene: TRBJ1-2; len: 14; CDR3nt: TGTGCCAGAATAGAGGAGGGGGCGGTAGGGGGCTACACCTTC; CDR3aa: CARIEEGAVGGYTF
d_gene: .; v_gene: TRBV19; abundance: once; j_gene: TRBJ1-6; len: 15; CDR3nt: TGTGCCAGTGTTCTCGACAGGCTCGGAAATTCACCCCTCCACTTT; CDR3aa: CASVLDRLGNSPLHF
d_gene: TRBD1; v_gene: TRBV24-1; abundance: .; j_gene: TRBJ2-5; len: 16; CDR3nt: TGTGCCACCAGTGACCCAGGACAGGGAAGCCAAGAGACCCAGTACTTC; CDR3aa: CATSDPGQGSQETQYF
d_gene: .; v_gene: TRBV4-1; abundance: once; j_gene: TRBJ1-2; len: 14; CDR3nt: TGCGCCAGCAGCCAAGAAGCAGGGATATATGGCTACACCTTC; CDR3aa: CASSQEAGIYGYTF
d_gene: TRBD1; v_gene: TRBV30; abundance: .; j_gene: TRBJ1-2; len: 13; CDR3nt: TGTGCCTGGAGAGGGACAGGGGGATCTGGCTACACCTTC; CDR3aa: CAWRGTGGSGYTF
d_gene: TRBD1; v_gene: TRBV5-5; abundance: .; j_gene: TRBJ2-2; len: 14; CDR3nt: TGTGCCAGCAGCTACGGACAGGTTGCCGGGGAGCTGTTTTTT; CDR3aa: CASSYGQVAGELFF
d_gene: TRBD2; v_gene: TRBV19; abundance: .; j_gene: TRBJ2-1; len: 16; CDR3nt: TGTGCCAGTAGTATGGAAGTCGGGGGGGCCAAAAATGAGCAGTTCTTC; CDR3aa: CASSMEVGGAKNEQFF
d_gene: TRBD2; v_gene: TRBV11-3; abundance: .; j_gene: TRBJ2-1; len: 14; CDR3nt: TGTGCCAGCAGCTCGGGGGGATCCTACAATGAGCAGTTCTTC; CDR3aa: CASSSGGSYNEQFF
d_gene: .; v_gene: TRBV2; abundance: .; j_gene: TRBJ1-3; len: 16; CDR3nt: TGTGCCAGCAGTGAAAGTTTGGCCCTCTCTGGAAACACCATATATTTT; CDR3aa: CASSESLALSGNTIYF
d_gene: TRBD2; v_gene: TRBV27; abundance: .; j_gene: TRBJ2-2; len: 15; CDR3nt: TGTGCCAGCAGGCGGGGGGCCCCAAACACCGGGGAGCTGTTTTTT; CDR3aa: CASRRGAPNTGELFF
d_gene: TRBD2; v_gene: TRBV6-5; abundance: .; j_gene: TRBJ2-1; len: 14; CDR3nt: TGTGCCAGCAGTTCGACTAGCGGTTACAATGAGCAGTTCTTC; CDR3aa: CASSSTSGYNEQFF
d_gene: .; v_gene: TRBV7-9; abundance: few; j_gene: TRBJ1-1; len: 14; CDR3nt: TGTGCCAGCAGCTTAGTGGGAGGGGGTACTGAAGCTTTCTTT; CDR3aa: CASSLVGGGTEAFF
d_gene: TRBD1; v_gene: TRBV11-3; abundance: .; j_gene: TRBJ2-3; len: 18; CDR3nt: TGTGCCAGCAGTCAAACGCCGGGCAGGGGGCAATCAGCAGATACGCAGTATTTT; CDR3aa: CASSQTPGRGQSADTQYF
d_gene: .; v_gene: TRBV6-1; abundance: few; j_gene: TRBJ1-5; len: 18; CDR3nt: TGTGCCAGCAGTGAAGCGACGGGGGGCCCTTATAGCAATCAGCCCCAGCATTTT; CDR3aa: CASSEATGGPYSNQPQHF